The 16 T cell receptor beta chains presented below share a single source sample, sequenced in a study of T cells after posttransplantation cyclophosphamide. Libraries were prepared by immunoSEQ multiplex PCR; TCRdb keeps only in-frame clonotypes and omits some of them. The sample shows tens of thousands of clones, more than 70% of them seen only once. The specimen was PBMCs. The receptor set was obtained from a man younger than 45 with a blood cancer, CMV-positive, and with a related stem cell donor.

The chain links TRBV6-5 to TRBJ1-1; D gene uncertain. Germline V gives CDR1 MNHEY, CDR2 SVGAGI. V gave up 2 bases and J gave up 1 base, with 5 bases separating them. The CDR3 extends over 13 amino acids. The CDR3 bases are TGTGCCAGCAGTTACCTAGAGAACACTGAAGCTTTCTTT. It encodes CASSYLENTEAFF.

J is TRBJ2-7 and V is TRBV11-2, with D unclear. CDR3 length equals 12 residues. Trimming removed 3 bases from V and 5 bases from J, with 8 bases in between. From germline, CDR1 is SGHAT and CDR2 FQNNGV. CDR3 amino acids: CASSLQLNEQYF. Written as DNA, the CDR3 is TGTGCCAGCAGCTTGCAACTAAACGAGCAGTACTTC. The full variable domain, with the rest looked up from reference TRBV11-2 and TRBJ2-7, is EAGVAQSPRYKIIEKRQSVAFWCNPISGHATLYWYQQILGQGPKLLIQFQNNGVVDDSQLPKDRFSAERLKGVDSTLKIQPAKLEDSAVYLCASSLQLNEQYFGPGTRLTVT.

This rearrangement joins TRBV6-4 to TRBJ2-1; 7 positions agree with TRBD1. Germline CDR1 and CDR2: MRHNA and SNTAGT. J gave up 0 bases and V 2 bases, and 1 base lay outside the gene matches. The CDR3 is 15 amino acids. CDR3 sequence reads: CASSDGDSSYNEQFF. The CDR3 nucleotides are TGTGCCAGCAGTGACGGGGACAGCTCCTACAATGAGCAGTTCTTC.

J is TRBJ2-3 and V is TRBV7-2; D not certain. The ends were cut back, 6 bases at V and 3 bases at J, with 7 bases in the middle. Per germline, CDR1 SGHTA and CDR2 FQGNSA. The CDR3 spans 12 residues. The CDR3: CASRPQTDTQYF. CDR3 nucleotides: TGTGCCAGCAGACCCCAGACAGATACGCAGTATTTT.

This sequence joins TRBV30 and TRBJ2-3; a possible D gene is TRBD2 (5 bases). Germline lookup yields CDR1 GTSNPN and CDR2 SVGIG (reference sequence). This CDR3 has 12 amino acids. The germline V and J ends were trimmed by 2 bases and 2 bases, with 5 bases remaining between them. CDR3 protein: CAWSRDTDTQYF. The CDR3 DNA reads as TGTGCCTGGAGTCGGGACACAGATACGCAGTATTTT.

The chain is built from TRBV1 and TRBJ2-7; TRBD2, the table's D call, lacks a check against the DNA. TRBV1 is noted as a pseudogene. The CDR3 runs to 18 residues. The CDR3 DNA reads TGCACCAGCAGCCAAGGACGGCAGGAACCCGGGAGATTTATCGAGCAGTACTTC. This sequence encodes CTSSQGRQEPGRFIEQYF.

J is TRBJ2-4 and V is TRBV1; the D segment call TRBD2 is taken from the table without a DNA check. TRBV1 is a documented pseudogene. This CDR3 contains 16 residues. The CDR3 spells CTSSQASSPAKNIQYF. CDR3 DNA sequence: TGCACCAGCAGCCAAGCTTCTAGCCCGGCCAAAAACATTCAGTACTTC.

This clone was observed a single time. Here the CDR3 DNA reads TGTGCCAGCAAAAGGGGGCGCGACACTGAAGCTTTCTTT. It is translated as CASKRGRDTEAFF. This rearrangement joins TRBV2 to TRBJ1-1; 7 nucleotides align to TRBD1. Germline CDR1 SNHLY, CDR2 FYNNEI. This CDR3 has 13 residues. V gave up 7 bases and J gave up 3 bases; unmatched junction bases: 5.

V usage is TRBV6-4 and J usage is TRBJ1-1, with D perhaps matching TRBD1 (5 bases). CDR3 length: 13 amino acids. The V gene lost 6 bases and the J gene lost 4 bases, with 12 bases spanning the gap. CDR1 and CDR2 from the germline V gene are MRHNA and SNTAGT. The DNA of the CDR3 is TGTGCCAGCAGGAGGGAGGGGAGCACTGAAGCTTTCTTT. Translation: CASRREGSTEAFF.

This clone is a singleton in its sample. An end of the junction does not agree with germline; a read error may underlie this. The chain has TRBV7-2 and TRBJ2-7; tentatively, D is TRBD2 (8 bases). CDR1 and CDR2 from the germline V gene are SGHTA and FQGNSA. The CDR3 is made up of 17 amino acids. The CDR3 bases are TGTGCCAGCAGCTTAGTGGGCAGGGGGACTAGGTCCTCCGAGCAGTACTTC. Protein product: CASSLVGRGTRSSEQYF.

The J gene is TRBJ2-1, the V gene TRBV6-5; maybe TRBD1 (5 bases). The CDR3 extends over 15 amino acids. In germline, CDR1 is MNHEY, CDR2 SVGAGI. Trimming stripped 0 bases from V and 0 bases from J, with 6 bases between. CDR3 protein: CASSYSTVSYNEQFF. CDR3 sequence (DNA): TGTGCCAGCAGTTACTCGACAGTCTCCTACAATGAGCAGTTCTTC.

This rearrangement joins TRBV29-1 to TRBJ1-5, with D perhaps matching TRBD1 (6 bases). CDR1 is SQVTM and CDR2 is ANQGSEA in the germline V gene. V lost 7 bases and J 1 base, leaving 23 bases between the germline ends. The CDR3 has 17 amino acids. This CDR3 reads CSGGTKPSIESNQPQHF. DNA of the CDR3: TGCAGCGGGGGGACAAAACCAAGTATCGAAAGCAATCAGCCCCAGCATTTT.

This clone came up once. The CDR3 DNA reads TGTGCCAGCAGCACCTCCAGAACAGGGTCGGACACTGAAGCTTTCTTT. Its protein product is CASSTSRTGSDTEAFF. The genes are TRBV21-1 and TRBJ1-1; the table's D call TRBD1 went unverified against the DNA. TRBV21-1 is noted as a pseudogene. CDR3 length: 16 residues.

The V gene is TRBV5-6, the J gene TRBJ2-5; D is perhaps TRBD1 (6 bases). V gave up 3 bases and J gave up 5 bases, with 11 bases separating them. Germline V gene data show CDR1 as SGHDT and CDR2 as YYEEEE. CDR3 length equals 13 residues. CDR3 amino acids: CASSWGRGETQYF. The CDR3, as DNA: TGTGCCAGCAGCTGGGGGCGCGGGGAGACCCAGTACTTC. The full variable domain, in which reference TRBV5-6 and TRBJ2-5 provide the parts outside the CDR3, is DAGVTQSPTHLIKTRGQQVTLRCSPKSGHDTVSWYQQALGQGPQFIFQYYEEEERQRGNFPDRFSGHQFPNYSSELNVNALLLGDSALYLCASSWGRGETQYFGPGTRLLVL.

CDR3 bases: TGTGCCAGCAGCGTAGAAGGCGGAAGCACCGGGGAGCTGTTTTTT. This translates into CASSVEGGSTGELFF. This chain links TRBV9 with TRBJ2-2; D ambiguous. The CDR3 runs 15 residues. V lost 0 bases and J 4 bases, leaving 10 bases between the germline ends. Germline V gene lookup returns CDR1 SGDLS and CDR2 YYNGEE.

This clone was observed a handful of times. The chain uses TRBV29-1 and TRBJ1-3; D possibly corresponds to TRBD1 (5 bases). Per germline, CDR1 SQVTM and CDR2 ANQGSEA. Trimming shortened V by 7 bases and J by 4 bases, and 8 bases separated the two germline ends. The CDR3 is 11 residues long. The CDR3 DNA reads as TGCAGCGACGGACAAGGAAACACCATATATTTT. It encodes CSDGQGNTIYF.